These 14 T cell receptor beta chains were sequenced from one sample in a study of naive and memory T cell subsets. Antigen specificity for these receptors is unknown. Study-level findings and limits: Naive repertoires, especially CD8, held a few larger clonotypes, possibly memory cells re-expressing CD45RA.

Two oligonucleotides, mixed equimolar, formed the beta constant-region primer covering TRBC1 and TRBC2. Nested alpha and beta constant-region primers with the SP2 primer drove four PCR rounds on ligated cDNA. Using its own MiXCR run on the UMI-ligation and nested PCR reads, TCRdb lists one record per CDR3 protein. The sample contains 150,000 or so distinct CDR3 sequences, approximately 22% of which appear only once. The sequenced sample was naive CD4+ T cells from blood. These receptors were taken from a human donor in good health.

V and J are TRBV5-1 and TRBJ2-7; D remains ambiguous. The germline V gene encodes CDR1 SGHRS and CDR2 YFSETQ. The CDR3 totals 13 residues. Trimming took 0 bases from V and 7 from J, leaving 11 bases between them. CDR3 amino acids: CASSLVPDLEQYF. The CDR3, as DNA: TGCGCCAGCAGCTTGGTTCCCGATTTGGAGCAGTACTTC.

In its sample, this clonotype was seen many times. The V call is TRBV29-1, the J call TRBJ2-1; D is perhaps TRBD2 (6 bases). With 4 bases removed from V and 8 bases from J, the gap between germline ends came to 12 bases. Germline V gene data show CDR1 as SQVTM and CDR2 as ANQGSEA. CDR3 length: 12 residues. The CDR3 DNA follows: TGCAGCGTTGTGGAGGGGATGCATGAGCAGTTCTTC. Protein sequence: CSVVEGMHEQFF.

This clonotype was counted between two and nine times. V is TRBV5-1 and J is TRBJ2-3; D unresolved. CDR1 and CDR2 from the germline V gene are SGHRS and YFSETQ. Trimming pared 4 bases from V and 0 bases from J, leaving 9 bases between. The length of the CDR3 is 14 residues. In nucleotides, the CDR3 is TGCGCCAGCAGCCGGACCCCTAGCACAGATACGCAGTATTTT. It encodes CASSRTPSTDTQYF.

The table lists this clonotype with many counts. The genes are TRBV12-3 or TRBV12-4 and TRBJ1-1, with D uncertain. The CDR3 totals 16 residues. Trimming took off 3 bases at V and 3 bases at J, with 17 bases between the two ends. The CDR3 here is CASSFLGPGGHTEAFF. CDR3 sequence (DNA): TGTGCCAGCAGTTTTCTAGGGCCGGGAGGGCACACTGAAGCTTTCTTT.

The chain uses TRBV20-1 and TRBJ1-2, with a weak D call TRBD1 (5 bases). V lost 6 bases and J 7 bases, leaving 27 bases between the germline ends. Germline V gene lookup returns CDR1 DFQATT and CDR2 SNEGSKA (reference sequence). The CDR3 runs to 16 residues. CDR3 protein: CSAGAVGTPVSGGYTF. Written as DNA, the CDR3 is TGCAGTGCCGGGGCGGTGGGGACTCCCGTCTCCGGTGGCTACACCTTC.

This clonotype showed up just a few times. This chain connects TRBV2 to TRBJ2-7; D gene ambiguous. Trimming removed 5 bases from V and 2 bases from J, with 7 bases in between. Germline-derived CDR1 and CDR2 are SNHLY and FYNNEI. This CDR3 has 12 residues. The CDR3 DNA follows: TGTGCCAGCAGTCCCTCCACCTACGAGCAGTACTTC. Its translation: CASSPSTYEQYF.

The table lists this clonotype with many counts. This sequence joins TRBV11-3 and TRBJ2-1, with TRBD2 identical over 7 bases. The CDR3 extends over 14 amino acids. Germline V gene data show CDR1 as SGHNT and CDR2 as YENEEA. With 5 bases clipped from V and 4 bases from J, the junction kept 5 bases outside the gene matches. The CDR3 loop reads CASSPGLLYNEQFF. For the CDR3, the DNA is TGTGCCAGCAGCCCGGGACTACTATACAATGAGCAGTTCTTC.

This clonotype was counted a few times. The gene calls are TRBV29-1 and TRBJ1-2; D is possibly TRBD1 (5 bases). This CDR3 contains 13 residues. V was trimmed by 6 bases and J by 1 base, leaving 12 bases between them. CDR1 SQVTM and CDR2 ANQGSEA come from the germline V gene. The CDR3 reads CSVGTPFNYGYTF. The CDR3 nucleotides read TGCAGCGTCGGGACTCCCTTTAACTATGGCTACACCTTC. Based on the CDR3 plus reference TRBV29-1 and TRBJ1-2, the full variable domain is SAVISQKPSRDICQRGTSLTIQCQVDSQVTMMFWYRQQPGQSLTLIATANQGSEATYESGFVIDKFPISRPNLTFSTLTVSNMSPEDSSIYLCSVGTPFNYGYTFGSGTRLTVV.

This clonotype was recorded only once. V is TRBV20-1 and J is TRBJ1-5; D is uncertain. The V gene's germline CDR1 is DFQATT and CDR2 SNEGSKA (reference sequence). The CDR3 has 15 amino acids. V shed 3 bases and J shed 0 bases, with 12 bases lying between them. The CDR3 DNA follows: TGCAGTGCTAGGGCGAGTGGGTATAGCAATCAGCCCCAGCATTTT. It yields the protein CSARASGYSNQPQHF.

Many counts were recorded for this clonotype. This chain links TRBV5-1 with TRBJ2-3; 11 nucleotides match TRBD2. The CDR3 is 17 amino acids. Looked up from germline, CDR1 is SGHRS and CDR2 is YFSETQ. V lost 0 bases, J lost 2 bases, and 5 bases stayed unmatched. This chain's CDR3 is CASSLGVAGGLTDTQYF. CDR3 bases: TGCGCCAGCAGCTTGGGAGTAGCGGGAGGGCTCACAGATACGCAGTATTTT.

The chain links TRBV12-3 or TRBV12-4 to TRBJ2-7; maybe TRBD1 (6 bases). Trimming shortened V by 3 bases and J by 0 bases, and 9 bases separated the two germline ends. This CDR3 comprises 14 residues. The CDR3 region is CASSFHRASYEQYF. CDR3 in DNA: TGTGCCAGCAGTTTCCACAGGGCCTCCTACGAGCAGTACTTC.

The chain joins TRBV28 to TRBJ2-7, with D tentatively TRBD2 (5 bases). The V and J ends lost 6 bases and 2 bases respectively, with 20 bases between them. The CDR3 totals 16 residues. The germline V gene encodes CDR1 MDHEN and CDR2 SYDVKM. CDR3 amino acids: CASSPLKLGFTYEQYF. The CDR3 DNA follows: TGTGCCAGCAGCCCCCTAAAACTAGGCTTTACCTACGAGCAGTACTTC.

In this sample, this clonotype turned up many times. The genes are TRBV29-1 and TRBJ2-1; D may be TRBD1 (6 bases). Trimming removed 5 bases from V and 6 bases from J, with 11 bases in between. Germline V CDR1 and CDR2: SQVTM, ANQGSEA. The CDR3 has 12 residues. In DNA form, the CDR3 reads TGCAGCGTTCGCCCCAGGGGCAATGAGCAGTTCTTC. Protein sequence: CSVRPRGNEQFF.

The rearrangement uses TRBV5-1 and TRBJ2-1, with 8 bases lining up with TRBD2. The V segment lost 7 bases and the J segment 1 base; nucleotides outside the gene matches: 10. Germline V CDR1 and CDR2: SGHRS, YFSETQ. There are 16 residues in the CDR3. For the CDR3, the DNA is TGCGCCAGCGCCACCCAAAGCGGGAGTTCCTACAATGAGCAGTTCTTC. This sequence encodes CASATQSGSSYNEQFF.